The rows below give T cell receptor beta chains drawn from one sample of a study of cytomegalovirus exposure and HLA in healthy donors. Here immunoSEQ multiplex PCR was the method, and the copy in TCRdb shows in-frame clones only, minus some. This sample carries about 120,000 clones, around 85% of them seen once, and the ten largest clones take 3% to 4%. The sample was PBMCs. These receptor sequences come from a man between 18 and 29 years old in good health and CMV-seropositive. CDR3s include the opening cysteine and the closing phenylalanine or tryptophan. Each record gives: J gene, D gene, V gene, CDR3 DNA, CDR3 protein. A D gene is named only where the DNA matches it firmly.

j_call: TRBJ2-5; d_call: NA; v_call: TRBV14; cdr3_nt: TGTGCCAGCAGCCGACGAGCAGGGGTGGAAGAGACCCAGTACTTC; cdr3_aa: CASSRRAGVEETQYF
j_call: TRBJ2-5; d_call: NA; v_call: TRBV5-1; cdr3_nt: TGCGCCAGCAGCTTGAATACGGCAGGCAGCCAAGAGACCCAGTACTTC; cdr3_aa: CASSLNTAGSQETQYF
j_call: TRBJ2-3; d_call: NA; v_call: TRBV11-2; cdr3_nt: TGTGCCAGCAGCTTAGTACCACAGGGAAGGGTTTTGGATACGCAGTATTTT; cdr3_aa: CASSLVPQGRVLDTQYF
j_call: TRBJ1-4; d_call: TRBD1; v_call: TRBV2; cdr3_nt: TGTGCCAGCAGTGAAGGGGGGACAGTTAATGAAAAACTGTTTTTT; cdr3_aa: CASSEGGTVNEKLFF
j_call: TRBJ2-2; d_call: NA; v_call: TRBV19; cdr3_nt: TGTGCCAGTAGTATGAGGAACACCGGGGAGCTGTTTTTT; cdr3_aa: CASSMRNTGELFF
j_call: TRBJ2-2; d_call: TRBD1; v_call: TRBV5-1; cdr3_nt: TGCGCCAGCAGCTTGGGACAGGGAAACACCGGGGAGCTGTTTTTT; cdr3_aa: CASSLGQGNTGELFF
j_call: TRBJ2-5; d_call: TRBD2; v_call: TRBV6-1; cdr3_nt: TGTGCCAGCAGTGTTGGACTAGCGGGAGGACTAGAGACCCAGTACTTC; cdr3_aa: CASSVGLAGGLETQYF
j_call: TRBJ2-1; d_call: TRBD2; v_call: TRBV9; cdr3_nt: TGTGCCAGCAGCGTAGGGCTAGCGGGATTCAATGAGCAGTTCTTC; cdr3_aa: CASSVGLAGFNEQFF
j_call: TRBJ2-3; d_call: TRBD1; v_call: TRBV5-1; cdr3_nt: TGCGCCAGCACACTCCGGGACAGGGCAGATACGCAGTATTTT; cdr3_aa: CASTLRDRADTQYF
j_call: TRBJ1-1; d_call: NA; v_call: TRBV6-5; cdr3_nt: TGTGCCAGCAGTTACTCTGGAGGACGCCCGAACACTGAAGCTTTCTTT; cdr3_aa: CASSYSGGRPNTEAFF
j_call: TRBJ1-5; d_call: NA; v_call: TRBV9; cdr3_nt: TGTGCCAGCAGCGCCGGGAATAGCAATCAGCCCCAGCATTTT; cdr3_aa: CASSAGNSNQPQHF
j_call: TRBJ1-5; d_call: NA; v_call: TRBV7-9; cdr3_nt: TGTGCCAGCAGCTTAGGAACAGGGCGACCAGAGGGGCAGCCCCAGCATTTT; cdr3_aa: CASSLGTGRPEGQPQHF
j_call: TRBJ2-7; d_call: TRBD2; v_call: TRBV5-4; cdr3_nt: TGTGCCAGCAGCCTGGGACTAGAGGCGCCCTACGAGCAGTACTTC; cdr3_aa: CASSLGLEAPYEQYF
j_call: TRBJ2-5; d_call: TRBD1; v_call: TRBV25-1; cdr3_nt: TGTGCCAGCACCAGGACAGGGGATGTGGTGGGCCAAGAGACCCAGTACTTC; cdr3_aa: CASTRTGDVVGQETQYF
j_call: TRBJ1-4; d_call: NA; v_call: TRBV4-2; cdr3_nt: TGTGCCAGCAGCCATGGCGGGGGACGGATAAATGAAAAACTGTTTTTT; cdr3_aa: CASSHGGGRINEKLFF